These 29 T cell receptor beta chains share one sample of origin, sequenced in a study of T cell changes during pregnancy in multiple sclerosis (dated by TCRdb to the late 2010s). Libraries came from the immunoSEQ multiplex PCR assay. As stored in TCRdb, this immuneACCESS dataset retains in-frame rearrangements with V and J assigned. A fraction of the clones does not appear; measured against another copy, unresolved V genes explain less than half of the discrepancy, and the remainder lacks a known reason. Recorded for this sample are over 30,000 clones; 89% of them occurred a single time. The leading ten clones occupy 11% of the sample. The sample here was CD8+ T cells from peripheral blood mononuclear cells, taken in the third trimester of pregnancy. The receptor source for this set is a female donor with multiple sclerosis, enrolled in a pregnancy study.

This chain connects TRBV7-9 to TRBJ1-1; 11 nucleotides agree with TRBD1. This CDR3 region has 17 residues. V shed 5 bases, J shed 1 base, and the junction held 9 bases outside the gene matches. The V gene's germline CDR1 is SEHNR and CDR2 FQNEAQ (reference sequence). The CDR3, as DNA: TGTGCCAGCAGCCGGACCGGACAGGGGGCAAGGAACACTGAAGCTTTCTTT. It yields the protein CASSRTGQGARNTEAFF.

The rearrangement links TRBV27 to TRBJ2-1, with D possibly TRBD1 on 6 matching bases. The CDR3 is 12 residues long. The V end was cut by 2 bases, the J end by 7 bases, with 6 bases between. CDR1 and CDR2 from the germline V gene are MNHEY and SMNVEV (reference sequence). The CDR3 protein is CASSLRGNEQFF. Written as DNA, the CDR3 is TGTGCCAGCAGTTTAAGGGGGAATGAGCAGTTCTTC.

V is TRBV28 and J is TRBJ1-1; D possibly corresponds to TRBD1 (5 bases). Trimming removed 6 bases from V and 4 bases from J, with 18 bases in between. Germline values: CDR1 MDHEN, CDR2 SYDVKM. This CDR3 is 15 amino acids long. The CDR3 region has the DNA TGTGCCAGCAGCCTCCCCGGGGGTATTGGCACTGAAGCTTTCTTT. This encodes CASSLPGGIGTEAFF. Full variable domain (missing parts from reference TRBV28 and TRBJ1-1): DVKVTQSSRYLVKRTGEKVFLECVQDMDHENMFWYRQDPGLGLRLIYFSYDVKMKEKGDIPEGYSVSREKKERFSLILESASTNQTSMYLCASSLPGGIGTEAFFGQGTRLTVV.

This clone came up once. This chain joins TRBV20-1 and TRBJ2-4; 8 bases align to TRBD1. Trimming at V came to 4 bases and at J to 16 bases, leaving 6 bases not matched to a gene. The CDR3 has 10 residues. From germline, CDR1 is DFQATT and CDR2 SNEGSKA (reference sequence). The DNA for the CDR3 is TGCAGTGCTACCGGACAGGGTGTCTACTTC. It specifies CSATGQGVYF.

The CDR3 loop reads CASSEQAGGGDTQYF. The CDR3 DNA sequence: TGTGCCAGCAGTGAACAGGCAGGGGGAGGAGATACGCAGTATTTT. The chain uses TRBV6-1 and TRBJ2-3; tentative D call: TRBD1 (7 bases). V shed 2 bases and J shed 5 bases, with 14 bases lying between them. Germline CDR1 and CDR2: MNHNS and SASEGT. The CDR3 is made up of 15 amino acids.

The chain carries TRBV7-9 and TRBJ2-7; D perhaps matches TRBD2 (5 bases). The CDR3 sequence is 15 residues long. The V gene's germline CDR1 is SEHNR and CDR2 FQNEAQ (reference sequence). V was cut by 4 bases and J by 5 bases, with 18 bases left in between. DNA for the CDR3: TGTGCCAGCAGCTCCCCCGTCGGGAACGGAGACGAGCAGTACTTC. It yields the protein CASSSPVGNGDEQYF. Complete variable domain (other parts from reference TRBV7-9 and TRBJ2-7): DTGVSQNPRHKITKRGQNVTFRCDPISEHNRLYWYRQTLGQGPEFLTYFQNEAQLEKSRLLSDRFSAERPKGSFSTLEIQRTEQGDSAMYLCASSSPVGNGDEQYFGPGTRLTVT.

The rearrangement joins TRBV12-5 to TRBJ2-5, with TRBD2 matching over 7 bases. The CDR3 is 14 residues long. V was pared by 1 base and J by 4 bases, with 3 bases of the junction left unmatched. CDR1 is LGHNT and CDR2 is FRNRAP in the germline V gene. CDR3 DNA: TGTGCTAGTGGTTTGGATGGGGGGGTAGAGACCCAGTACTTC. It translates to CASGLDGGVETQYF. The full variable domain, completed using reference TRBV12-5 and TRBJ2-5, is DARVTQTPRHKVTEMGQEVTMRCQPILGHNTVFWYRQTMMQGLELLAYFRNRAPLDDSGMPKDRFSAEMPDATLATLKIQPSEPRDSAVYFCASGLDGGVETQYFGPGTRLLVL.

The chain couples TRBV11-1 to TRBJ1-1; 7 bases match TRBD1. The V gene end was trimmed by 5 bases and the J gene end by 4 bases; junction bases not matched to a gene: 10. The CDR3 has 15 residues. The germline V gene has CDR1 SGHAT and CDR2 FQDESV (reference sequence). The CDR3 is CASSLRRGGGTEAFF. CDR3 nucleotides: TGTGCCAGCAGCCTCCGACGAGGGGGCGGCACTGAAGCTTTCTTT.

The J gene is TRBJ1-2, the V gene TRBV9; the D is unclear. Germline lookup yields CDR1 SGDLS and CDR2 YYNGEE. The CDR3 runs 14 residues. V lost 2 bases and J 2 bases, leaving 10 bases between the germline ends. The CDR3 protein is CASSVSGRNYGYTF. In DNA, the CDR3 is TGTGCCAGCAGCGTCTCGGGGAGAAACTATGGCTACACCTTC.

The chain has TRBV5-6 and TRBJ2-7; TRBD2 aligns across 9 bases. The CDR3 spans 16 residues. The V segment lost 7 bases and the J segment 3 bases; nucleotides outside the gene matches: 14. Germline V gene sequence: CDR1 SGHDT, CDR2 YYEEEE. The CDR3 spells CASSHWEREANYEQYF. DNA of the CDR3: TGTGCCAGCTCTCACTGGGAGCGGGAGGCGAACTACGAGCAGTACTTC.

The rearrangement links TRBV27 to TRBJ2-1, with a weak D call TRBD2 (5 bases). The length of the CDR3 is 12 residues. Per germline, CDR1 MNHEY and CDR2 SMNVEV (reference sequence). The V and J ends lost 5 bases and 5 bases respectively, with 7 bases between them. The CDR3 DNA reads TGTGCCAGCAGTCGGGGTCACAATGAGCAGTTCTTC. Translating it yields CASSRGHNEQFF.

The CDR3 sequence is CASSSPIGTDLYEQYF. The DNA of the CDR3 is TGTGCCAGCAGTTCCCCGATCGGGACTGACCTCTACGAGCAGTACTTC. This sequence joins TRBV7-9 and TRBJ2-7; TRBD2 is a possible D gene (6 bases). Trimming pared 6 bases from V and 3 bases from J, leaving 21 bases between. The CDR3 totals 16 residues. Germline V gene lookup returns CDR1 SEHNR and CDR2 FQNEAQ (reference sequence).

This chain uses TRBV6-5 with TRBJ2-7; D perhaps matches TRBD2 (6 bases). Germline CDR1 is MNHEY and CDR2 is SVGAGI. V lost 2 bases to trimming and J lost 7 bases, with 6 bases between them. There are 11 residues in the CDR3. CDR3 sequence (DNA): TGTGCCAGCAGTTACGGGAGGGAGCAGTACTTC. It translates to CASSYGREQYF.

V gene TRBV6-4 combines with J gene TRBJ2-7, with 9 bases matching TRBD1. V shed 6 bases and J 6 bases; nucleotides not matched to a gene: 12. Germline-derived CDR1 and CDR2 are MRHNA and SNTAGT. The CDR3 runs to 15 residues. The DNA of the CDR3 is TGTGCCAGCAGCACACCCCGGGACAGGGAGGGCGAGCAGTACTTC. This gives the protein CASSTPRDREGEQYF.

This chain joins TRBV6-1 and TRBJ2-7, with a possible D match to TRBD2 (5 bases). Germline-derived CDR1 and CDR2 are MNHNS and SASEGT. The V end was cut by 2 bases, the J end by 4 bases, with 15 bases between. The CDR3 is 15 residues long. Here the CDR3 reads CASSESLTPGYEQYF. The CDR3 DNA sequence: TGTGCCAGCAGTGAATCGCTCACGCCGGGGTACGAGCAGTACTTC.

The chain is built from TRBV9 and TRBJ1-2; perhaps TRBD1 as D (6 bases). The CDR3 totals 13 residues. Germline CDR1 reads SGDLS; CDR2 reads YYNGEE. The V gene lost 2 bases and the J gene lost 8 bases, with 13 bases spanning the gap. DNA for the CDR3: TGTGCCAGCAGCGTCTCTACAGGGTACGGCTACACCTTC. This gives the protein CASSVSTGYGYTF.

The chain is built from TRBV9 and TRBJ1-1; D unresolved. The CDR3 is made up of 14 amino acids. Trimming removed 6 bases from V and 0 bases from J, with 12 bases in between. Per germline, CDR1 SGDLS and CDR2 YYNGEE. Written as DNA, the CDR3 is TGTGCCAGCACCCTAGGCACGGTGAACACTGAAGCTTTCTTT. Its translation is CASTLGTVNTEAFF.

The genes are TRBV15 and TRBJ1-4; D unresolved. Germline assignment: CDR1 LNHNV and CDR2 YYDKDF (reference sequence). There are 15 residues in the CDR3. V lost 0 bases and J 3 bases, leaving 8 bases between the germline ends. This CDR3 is CATSRDRGANEKLFF. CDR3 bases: TGTGCCACCAGCAGAGATCGGGGAGCTAATGAAAAACTGTTTTTT.

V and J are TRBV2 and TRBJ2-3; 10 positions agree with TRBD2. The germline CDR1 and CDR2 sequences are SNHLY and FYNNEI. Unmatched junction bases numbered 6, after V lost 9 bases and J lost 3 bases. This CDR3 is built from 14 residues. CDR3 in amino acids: CASSGRPPTDTQYF. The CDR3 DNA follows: TGTGCCAGTAGCGGGAGGCCCCCTACAGATACGCAGTATTTT.

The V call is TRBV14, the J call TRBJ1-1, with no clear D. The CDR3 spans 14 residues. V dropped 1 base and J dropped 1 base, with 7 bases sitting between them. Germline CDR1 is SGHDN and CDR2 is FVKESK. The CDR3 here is CASSQGRRNTEAFF. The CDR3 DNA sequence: TGTGCCAGCAGCCAAGGCAGAAGGAACACTGAAGCTTTCTTT. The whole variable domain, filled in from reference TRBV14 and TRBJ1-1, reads EAGVTQFPSHSVIEKGQTVTLRCDPISGHDNLYWYRRVMGKEIKFLLHFVKESKQDESGMPNNRFLAERTGGTYSTLKVQPAELEDSGVYFCASSQGRRNTEAFFGQGTRLTVV.

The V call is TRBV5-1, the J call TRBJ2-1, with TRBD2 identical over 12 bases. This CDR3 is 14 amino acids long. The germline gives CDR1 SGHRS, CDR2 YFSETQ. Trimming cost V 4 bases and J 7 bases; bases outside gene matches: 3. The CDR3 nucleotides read TGCGCCAGCAGCGTTACTAGCGGGGGGAATGAGCAGTTCTTC. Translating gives CASSVTSGGNEQFF.

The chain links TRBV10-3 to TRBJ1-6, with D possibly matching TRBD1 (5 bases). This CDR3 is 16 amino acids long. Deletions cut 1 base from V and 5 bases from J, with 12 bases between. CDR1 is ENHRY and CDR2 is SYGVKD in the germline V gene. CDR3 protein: CAISELGEVHNSPLHF. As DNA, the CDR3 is TGTGCCATCAGTGAGTTAGGGGAGGTCCATAATTCACCCCTCCACTTT.

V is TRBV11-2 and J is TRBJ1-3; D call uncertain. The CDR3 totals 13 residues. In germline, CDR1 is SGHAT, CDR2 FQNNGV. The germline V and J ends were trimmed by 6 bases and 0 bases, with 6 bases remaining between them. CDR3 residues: CASSSSSGNTIYF. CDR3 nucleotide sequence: TGTGCCAGCAGTTCTAGCTCTGGAAACACCATATATTTT.

In DNA, the CDR3 is TGTGCCAGCAGCTTGCTGGGGCGTGGGGCCAACGTCCTGACTTTC. Its translation: CASSLLGRGANVLTF. This chain joins TRBV5-8 and TRBJ2-6, with D tentatively TRBD1 (5 bases). Trimming removed 1 base at V and 3 bases at J, with 8 bases between. Germline-derived CDR1 and CDR2 are SGHTS and YDEGEE. CDR3 length equals 15 residues.

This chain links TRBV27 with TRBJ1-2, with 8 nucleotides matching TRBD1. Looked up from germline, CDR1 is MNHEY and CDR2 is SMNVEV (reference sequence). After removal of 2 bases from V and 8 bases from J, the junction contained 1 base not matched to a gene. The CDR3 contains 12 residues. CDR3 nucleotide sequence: TGTGCCAGCAGTTTAGGGACAGGCGGCTACACCTTC. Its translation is CASSLGTGGYTF.

As DNA, the CDR3 is TGTGCCAGTAGTATCGGGGTCCCCCTGAACACTGAAGCTTTCTTT. Amino acid sequence: CASSIGVPLNTEAFF. The chain carries TRBV19 and TRBJ1-1, with D unclear. Germline-derived CDR1 and CDR2 are LNHDA and SQIVND (reference sequence). Deletions cut 3 bases from V and 0 bases from J, with 11 bases between. The CDR3 length is 15 residues.

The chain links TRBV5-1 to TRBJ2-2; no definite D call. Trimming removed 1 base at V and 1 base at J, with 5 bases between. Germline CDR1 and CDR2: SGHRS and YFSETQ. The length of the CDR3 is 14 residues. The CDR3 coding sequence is TGCGCCAGCAGCTTGAAGCAGAACACCGGGGAGCTGTTTTTT. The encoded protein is CASSLKQNTGELFF.

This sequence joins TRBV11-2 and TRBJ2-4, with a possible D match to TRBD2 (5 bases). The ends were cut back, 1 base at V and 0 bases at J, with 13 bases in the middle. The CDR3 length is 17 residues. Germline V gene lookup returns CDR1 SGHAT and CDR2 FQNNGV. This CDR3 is CASSLAGGTLAKNIQYF. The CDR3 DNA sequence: TGTGCCAGCAGCTTAGCCGGAGGTACCCTAGCCAAAAACATTCAGTACTTC. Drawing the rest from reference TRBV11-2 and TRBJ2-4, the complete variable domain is EAGVAQSPRYKIIEKRQSVAFWCNPISGHATLYWYQQILGQGPKLLIQFQNNGVVDDSQLPKDRFSAERLKGVDSTLKIQPAKLEDSAVYLCASSLAGGTLAKNIQYFGAGTRLSVL.

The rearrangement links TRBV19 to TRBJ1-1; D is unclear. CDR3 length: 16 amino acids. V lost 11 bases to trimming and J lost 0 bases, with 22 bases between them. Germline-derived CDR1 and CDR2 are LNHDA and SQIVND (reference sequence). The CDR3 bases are TGTGCCCCGTACGAGCACCGAATACCCCTGAACACTGAAGCTTTCTTT. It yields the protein CAPYEHRIPLNTEAFF.